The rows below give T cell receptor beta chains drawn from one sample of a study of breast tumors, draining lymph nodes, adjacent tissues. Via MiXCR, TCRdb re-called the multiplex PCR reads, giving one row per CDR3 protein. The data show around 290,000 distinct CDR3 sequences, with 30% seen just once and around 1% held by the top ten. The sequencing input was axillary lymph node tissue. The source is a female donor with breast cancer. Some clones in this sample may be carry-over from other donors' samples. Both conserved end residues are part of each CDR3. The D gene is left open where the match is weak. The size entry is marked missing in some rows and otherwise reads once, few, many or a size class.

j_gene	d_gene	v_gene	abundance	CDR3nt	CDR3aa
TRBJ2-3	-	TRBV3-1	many	TGTGCCAGCAGCCAAGATAGGCTAGTGGGTGGGACGCAGTATTTT	CASSQDRLVGGTQYF
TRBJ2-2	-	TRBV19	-	TGTGCCAGTGCTAGATTCCCCCCATCAATTACCGGGGAGCTGTTTTTT	CASARFPPSITGELFF
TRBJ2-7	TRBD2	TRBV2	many	TGTGCCAGCAGCCATTTCGCTTCCGGGACTAGCGGGAGGGCGCCTTACGAGCAGTACTTC	CASSHFASGTSGRAPYEQYF
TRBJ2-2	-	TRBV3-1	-	TGTGCCAGCAGCCCGCACCCCCCGACCGGAGCCGGGGAGCTGTTTTTT	CASSPHPPTGAGELFF
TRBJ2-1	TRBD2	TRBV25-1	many	TGTGCCAGCAGTGAGGGGGTCGGTAGCGGGATAGATTATGAGCAGTTCTTC	CASSEGVGSGIDYEQFF
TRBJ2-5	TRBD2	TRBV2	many	TGTGCCAGCAGTCCGACGGGAGGAGAGACCCAGTACTTC	CASSPTGGETQYF
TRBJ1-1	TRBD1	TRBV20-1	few	TGCAGTGTCCCCCCTACAGGGGAGCGTGGTGCTTTCTTT	CSVPPTGERGAFF
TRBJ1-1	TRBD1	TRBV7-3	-	TGTGCCAGCAGACCCACAGGGGGCACTGAAGCTTTCTTT	CASRPTGGTEAFF
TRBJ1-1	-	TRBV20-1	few	TGCAGTGCAAACCGACCCCCGCTCTCCACTGAAGCTTTCTTT	CSANRPPLSTEAFF
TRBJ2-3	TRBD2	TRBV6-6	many	TGTGCCAGCCACGGGACTAGCGGGAACACAGATACGCAGTATTTT	CASHGTSGNTDTQYF
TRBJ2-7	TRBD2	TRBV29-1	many	TGCAGCGTCGTGACTAGCGGGAGGATGAACGAGCAGTACTTC	CSVVTSGRMNEQYF
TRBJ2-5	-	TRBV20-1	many	TGCAGTGCTAGAAAGACCGCCCCCTCCCGCGGTTCAGAGACCCAGTACTTC	CSARKTAPSRGSETQYF
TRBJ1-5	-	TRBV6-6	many	TGTGCCAGCAGGAAAGGGACTACTCCGCAGCCCCAGCATTTT	CASRKGTTPQPQHF
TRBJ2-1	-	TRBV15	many	TGTGCCACCAGCAGAGATAAAGGGAGCTACAATGAGCAGTTCTTC	CATSRDKGSYNEQFF
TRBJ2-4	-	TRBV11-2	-	TGTGCCAGCAGCGGGCGAGCGACCAAAAACATTCAGTACTTC	CASSGRATKNIQYF
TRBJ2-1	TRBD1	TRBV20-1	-	TGCAGTGCTAGAGACCTCCCGGGACAGGCAACGGACAATGAGCAGTTCTTC	CSARDLPGQATDNEQFF
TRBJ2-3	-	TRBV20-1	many	TGCAGTGCTAGCGGGGAAAGAGATACGCAGTATTTT	CSASGERDTQYF
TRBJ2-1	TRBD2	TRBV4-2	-	TGTGCCAGCAGCCAACCGGGACTAGCGGGACCCCGCTCCTACAATGAGCAGTTCTTC	CASSQPGLAGPRSYNEQFF
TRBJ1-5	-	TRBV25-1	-	TGTGCCAGCAGTTCGGGGGAGGCGGGCAATCAGCCCCAGCATTTT	CASSSGEAGNQPQHF
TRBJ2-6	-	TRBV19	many	TGTGCCAGTAGTCCGGTAGGACCCACTGGGGCCAACGTCCTGACTTTC	CASSPVGPTGANVLTF
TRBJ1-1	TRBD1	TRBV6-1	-	TGTGCCAGCAGTGCCCGACAGGGGTGGGGGAACACTGAAGCTTTCTTT	CASSARQGWGNTEAFF
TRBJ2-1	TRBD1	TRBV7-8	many	TGTGCCAGCAGCTTAGCCAGGGGGCTCAATGAGCAGTTCTTC	CASSLARGLNEQFF
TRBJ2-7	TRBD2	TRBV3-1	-	TGTGCCAGCAGCCATAGCGGGATTCCCTCCTACGAGCAGTACTTC	CASSHSGIPSYEQYF
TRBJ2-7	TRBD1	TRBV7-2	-	TGTGCCAGCAGCTTCGAACAGGGGCGCGAGCAGTACTTC	CASSFEQGREQYF
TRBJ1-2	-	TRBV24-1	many	TGTGCCACCAGTGGGGAGAGAGATGGCTACACCTTC	CATSGERDGYTF
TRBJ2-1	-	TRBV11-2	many	TGTGCCAGCATACTGACGACGGGGGTCGGTGAGCAGTTCTTC	CASILTTGVGEQFF
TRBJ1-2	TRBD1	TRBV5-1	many	TGCGCCAGCAGCTTGGGACAGGGGGCCTTTAACTATGGCTACACCTTC	CASSLGQGAFNYGYTF
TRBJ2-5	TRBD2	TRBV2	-	TGTGCCAGCGTGTTAGGGACTAGCGGATTCCAAGAGACCCAGTACTTC	CASVLGTSGFQETQYF
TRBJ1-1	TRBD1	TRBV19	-	TGTGCCAGTACCCTGACAGGGGGCGGCACTGAAGCTTTCTTT	CASTLTGGGTEAFF
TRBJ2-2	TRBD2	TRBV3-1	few	TGTGCCAGCAGCCAAGGAGACGGGAGGGCTCTCACCGGGGAGCTGTTTTTT	CASSQGDGRALTGELFF
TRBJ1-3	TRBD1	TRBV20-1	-	TGCAGTGCTGTACCGGGACAGGGAGAGGGAAACACCATATATTTT	CSAVPGQGEGNTIYF
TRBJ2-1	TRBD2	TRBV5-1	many	TGCGCCAGCAGCCGCGGCGGGAGTGTTGATGAGCAGTTCTTC	CASSRGGSVDEQFF
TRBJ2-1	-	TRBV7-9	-	TGTGCCAGCAGCTTAGACAGGGACTACAATGAGCAGTTCTTC	CASSLDRDYNEQFF
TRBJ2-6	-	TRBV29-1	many	TGCAGCGTTCCCCGTATTTGGGGGAGCTCTGGGGCCAACGTCCTGACTTTC	CSVPRIWGSSGANVLTF
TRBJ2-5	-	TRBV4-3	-	TGCGCCAGCAGCTTAAGTGGGCTGGACGGGAAGACCCAGTACTTC	CASSLSGLDGKTQYF
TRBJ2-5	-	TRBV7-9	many	TGTGCCAGCAGCTTAGACTCCTATGAGACCCAGTACTTC	CASSLDSYETQYF
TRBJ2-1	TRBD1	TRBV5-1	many	TGCGCCAGCAGCGGGACAGGGTTCAATGAGCAGTTCTTC	CASSGTGFNEQFF